This section outlines one T cell receptor beta chain sequence together with its context. Its antigen target is currently unknown. No clone much larger than this one lies a single base away; base qualities are absent. The library was built by means of multiplex PCR. Sequencing was performed on an Illumina HiSeq 2500. TCRbeta libraries were built by three rounds of nested PCR using primers (Table S4), following protocols modified from ARM-PCR. Before sequencing, PCR products of 200-500 bp were cut from the gel and purified using the QIAquick gel extraction kit. In the authors' own workflow: Trimmomatic was used to clean the reads, FLASH merged the cleaned reads into complete CDR3 sequences, and MiTCR assigned the sequences to V(D)J germline segments. VDJtools was used to compute clonal diversity as the inverse Simpson's index. Productive reads were defined as in-frame sequences without a premature stop codon. Starting from the raw public reads, TCRdb applied fastp trimming at Q25, assembled clones with MiXCR and retained in-frame beta chains. Identical CDR3 proteins give one entry, which carries the most common genes and DNA. The V and J calls shown here were made by TCRdb, not taken from the authors' results. The sample table lists 60,000 or so distinct CDR3 sequences, more than 55% of them with a count of one. About 32% of the sample rests with the top ten.

This sample is drawn from a study of tumor and adjacent non-tumor tissue in lung cancer (dated by TCRdb to 2016 to 2019). About the study as a whole: Of the cohort, around eleven patients had adenocarcinoma, 2 had squamous cell carcinoma and 1 had small cell lung cancer. Using bulk TCRbeta repertoires from roughly 14 lung cancer patients, the study set lung tumor tissue side by side with matched distant non-tumor lung tissue. The approximately 15 patients were aged about 30 to 76 years, included around ten men and 5 women, and had TNM stage I to III disease. In total, sequencing yielded over 95 million productive TCRbeta reads, which works out to an average of approximately 4.2 million reads per sample. More than 25 paired specimens, one tumor and one normal lung sample per patient, were profiled by TCRbeta CDR3 sequencing.

Looking up the germline V gene yields CDR1 SQVTM and CDR2 ANQGSEA. Its CDR3 holds 13 amino acids, cysteine through phenylalanine. Left in the record is the CDR3 DNA by itself, 39 bases read in frame from the first base. Study-level results and caveats: Tumor tissue showed significantly higher TCR diversity (inverse Simpson) than normal lung tissue, at about 400 vs 150 (P = 0.0075, Mann-Whitney U test). Only around 16 patients were in the cohort, and the authors stated that larger samples and more detailed clinical data are needed. TCR diversity was significantly higher in younger patients, and greater tumor TCR diversity was associated with shorter overall survival and shorter disease-free survival. The sequencing platform is not named in the methods, and unique molecular identifiers are not mentioned. Because peripheral blood was not sequenced, the blood TCRbeta repertoires of the lung cancer patients in the study went unexamined. The top 100 clones made up a significantly larger cumulative share of the repertoire in normal lung than in tumor tissue.

RNA was isolated from bulk, unsorted tissue, and RNA quality was assessed with a NanoDrop ND-1000 and an Agilent 2100. Normal lung samples were distant non-tumor tissue taken more than 3 cm from the tumor edge. The donors were newly diagnosed lung cancer patients admitted for thoracic surgery in China from August to November 2014 who had not received prior chemotherapy. Patients who had received previous radiotherapy or chemotherapy, or who had another concurrent cancer, were excluded from the study. Pieces of surgical tissue measuring about 1-2.1 cm3 were kept in RNAlater solution and stored at -80 degrees C until use.

Rearrangement joined TRBV29-1 to TRBJ1-5, and TRBD1 may be the D gene, going by 5 matching bases. The DNA matches TRBJ2-3 better at its end, which makes the J call doubtful. The clonotype originates from a man aged 70-80 years with non-small cell lung cancer. The sequenced sample consisted of distant non-tumor lung tissue. The bases read TGCAGCGTCCGGAAGACAGACAATCAGACCCAGTATTTT. Its product reads: CSVRKTDNQTQYF.